Here is one T cell receptor beta chain with its context. Its target antigen remains unknown. No much larger clonotype is one base removed from it; base qualities were not supplied. The CDR3 regions of human TCRbeta chains were analyzed by immunosequencing. In the paper's pipeline: Repertoire TCRs were checked for matches against a reference library of SARS-CoV-2-specific TCRs that had been generated using the MIRA antigen-specificity platform. Breadth was defined as the fraction of unique TCRs that were SARS-CoV-2-associated, and depth was defined as the fraction of total T cells that were SARS-CoV-2-associated. Each spike-specific TCR was assigned to its reactive spike region and to a CD4 or CD8 class using the MIRA data. Log10-transformed breadth and depth values were compared by one-way ANOVA with Sidak's multiple comparisons tests. TCRdb stores this immuneACCESS table with in-frame sequences only. Part of the clones is absent; in the studies checked, under half of the shortfall reflects unresolved V genes, and no reason is known for the rest. The DNA was the basis for D and trimming; V, J and clone size are from that table. Recorded for this sample are some 160,000 clones; over 85% of them occurred a single time. More than 1.5% of the sample comes from the top ten.

The time point label here, explained by the study, means: baseline before first vaccination. Samples from vaccinated people were obtained from the UK trials COV001 and COV002, which included a single-blind randomized controlled phase 2/3 trial of AZD1222 (ChAdOx1 nCoV-19) in healthy adults. For TCRbeta chain sequencing, PBMC samples from trial participants were taken at day 0 and at day 28 after the second dose. These data are taken from a study of T cell responses to AZD1222 COVID-19 vaccine (dated by TCRdb to 2020 to 2022). Regarding the study in general: AZD1222 recipients whose second dose came at about 4 weeks and those whose second dose came at about 12 weeks were combined into one group, since spike-specific TCR depth and breadth did not differ between the two schedules. Trial participants were enrolled by age into 18-55, 56-69 and 70-plus year subgroups, with about 150, 28 and 57 TCR-sequenced participants respectively. TCR sequencing was performed for some 250 trial participants, of whom some 200 were given two doses of AZD1222 and around 25 were given two doses of MenACWY control vaccine. Paper-wide results and their limitations: Reportedly, close to half of the unique spike-specific TCRs recognized epitopes lying outside the regions that are mutated in the B.1.351 and B.1.1.7 variants. After two AZD1222 doses, both the breadth and the depth of spike-specific TCRs were significantly higher than at day 0 and than in MenACWY recipients. Vaccine-associated CD4 TCRs spanned the whole spike protein, with dominant responses in regions 160-218 and 743-854. Because no day 14 peak-response samples were available, repertoires were characterized only after the peak T cell response. Participants were mostly white British and included more females than males, and it was suggested by the authors that clonal diversity may have been underestimated. The 56-69-year group was small, and its depth increase did not reach significance, likely because of low power. Conclusions about previously exposed vaccinees are limited, since just 6 or 7 AZD1222 recipients were seropositive for SARS-CoV-2 at baseline.

The specimen was peripheral blood, collected on day 0 of AZD1222 vaccination. This receptor was obtained from an adult in good health.

The DNA sequence is TGTGCCAGCAGCCGCCTGAGTGGGGCGGATACGCAGTATTTT. Its protein reads: CASSRLSGADTQYF. The V and J genes are TRBV5-6 and TRBJ2-3; a tentative D match to TRBD1 spans 5 bases. Via the germline V gene, CDR1 is SGHDT and CDR2 YYEEEE. Taken from cysteine to phenylalanine, the CDR3 has 14 residues. Here the CDR3 DNA is all that survives: 42 bases in frame from base 1. V is cut by 4 bases and J by 6 bases, and the space between the germline ends is 15 bases. Outside the CDR3, residues come from the reference TRBV5-6 and TRBJ2-3 proteins, so the full variable domain is: DAGVTQSPTHLIKTRGQQVTLRCSPKSGHDTVSWYQQALGQGPQFIFQYYEEEERQRGNFPDRFSGHQFPNYSSELNVNALLLGDSALYLCASSRLSGADTQYFGPGTRLTVL.